The present T cell receptor beta chain was sequenced within a study of blood T cell repertoires in COVID-19. Whole-study context: Acute and convalescent COVID-19 specimens originated in the United States, Italy and Spain. Sample material is recorded as cDNA or gDNA derived from T cells, B-cell-depleted T cells, or PBMCs.

J was trimmed by 3 bases and V by 5 bases; bases with no gene match: 5. The CDR3 is 15 amino acids. Looked up from germline, CDR1 is SQVTM and CDR2 is ANQGSEA. Original processing notes: Reference gene primer amplification gave nucleated cell count estimates. Sequencing used immunoSEQ multiplex PCR; TCRdb keeps in-frame clones, though not all of them. V and J calls and clone size are those listed in that table; D and trimming were worked out from the DNA. The repertoire consists of approximately 140,000 clones, with roughly 90% occurring once and the leading ten covering approximately 4.1%. The V gene is TRBV29-1, the J gene TRBJ1-5; 12 bases fit TRBD1. The receptor's source is a woman in her fifties or sixties with active or convalescent COVID-19. Material: peripheral blood. CDR3 sequence: CSVSGTGGFNQPQHF. CDR3 DNA: TGCAGCGTTTCCGGGACAGGGGGCTTCAATCAGCCCCAGCATTTT.